This paragraph covers one T cell receptor beta chain sequence. In every patient, relapse followed autologous stem cell transplantation, while exposure to brentuximab vedotin differed. Progressive disease, partial response or complete response was each patient's best response. Germline V CDR1 and CDR2: SGHKS, YYEKEE (reference sequence). The junction had 7 bases not matched to a gene; V was cut back by 4 bases and J by 5 bases. The CDR3 sequence is 17 residues long. The sample originates from a study of PD-1 blockade in classical Hodgkin lymphoma. Only in-frame clones appear in the TCRdb table, and some are missing; sequencing was by immunoSEQ multiplex PCR. Among more than 15,000 clones listed, 86% were seen once.

This material consisted of peripheral blood mononuclear cells (PBMCs), taken before the second cycle of nivolumab. The receptor comes from a human donor with classical Hodgkin lymphoma. The chain employs TRBV5-5 and TRBJ2-3; 16 nucleotides align to TRBD2. The CDR3 DNA is TGTGCCAGCAGCCCGGGGACTAGCGGGGGGGCTGGAGATACGCAGTATTTT. It encodes CASSPGTSGGAGDTQYF.